Shown below are 22 T cell receptor beta chains from a single sample sequenced in a study of beta chain features in type 1 diabetes (dated by TCRdb to the late 2010s). General study outcomes and caveats: A moderate but significant shortening of TCRB CDR3 length was observed in type 1 diabetes patients in all four CD4+ subsets.

Libraries were prepared through the immunoSEQ multiplex PCR assay. The entire isolated RNA was reverse transcribed using the High Capacity cDNA Reverse Transcription Kit, and thus expressed TCRB transcripts were sequenced. This is the immuneACCESS table as TCRdb keeps it, with only in-frame sequences that have V and J called. A part of the clones is gone; compared with another copy, unresolved V genes explain less than half, and the rest is unexplained. The sample contains 100,000 to 150,000 clones, approximately 10% of them found a single time. The top ten clones comprise 0.75% of the sample. Their antigen targets remain unknown. The sequencing input was central memory CD4+ T cells from blood. The origin of the receptors is a man aged 30 to 45 with type 1 diabetes.

This clone was found a few times. This chain connects TRBV14 to TRBJ2-3; 7 nucleotides match TRBD2. J gave up 4 bases and V 4 bases, and 5 bases lay outside the gene matches. Germline V gene lookup returns CDR1 SGHDN and CDR2 FVKESK. The CDR3 runs to 14 residues. This CDR3 is CASSPGLSSDTQYF. The CDR3 DNA sequence: TGTGCCAGCAGCCCGGGACTATCGTCAGATACGCAGTATTTT.

This rearrangement joins TRBV2 to TRBJ1-2; D might be TRBD1 (5 bases). CDR3 length: 11 amino acids. In germline, CDR1 is SNHLY, CDR2 FYNNEI. Between the trimmed V and J ends, which lost 8 bases and 5 bases, there was a span of 9 bases. CDR3 sequence reads: CASGDSYGYTF. As DNA, the CDR3 is TGTGCCAGCGGCGACAGTTATGGCTACACCTTC.

This clone was seen a few times. The rearrangement links TRBV10-3 to TRBJ2-3, with a possible D match to TRBD2 (5 bases). The CDR3 consists of 15 residues. Trimming took off 4 bases at V and 5 bases at J, with 16 bases between the two ends. The germline V gene encodes CDR1 ENHRY and CDR2 SYGVKD. The CDR3 sequence: CAISASPGEQDTQYF. The CDR3 nucleotides are TGTGCCATCAGTGCCTCCCCCGGGGAACAAGATACGCAGTATTTT.

The CDR3 here is CAWSVLRASGAKNIQYF. CDR3 coding DNA: TGTGCCTGGAGTGTACTACGTGCTAGCGGGGCCAAAAACATTCAGTACTTC. The genes are TRBV30 and TRBJ2-4; 8 nucleotides agree with TRBD2. The V gene's germline CDR1 is GTSNPN and CDR2 SVGIG (reference sequence). This CDR3 is built from 17 residues. J gave up 1 base and V 0 bases, and 8 bases lay outside the gene matches.

This clone was found a few times. The rearrangement links TRBV7-8 to TRBJ2-3; TRBD2 might be the D (5 bases). Germline CDR1 SGHVS, CDR2 FQNEAQ. The CDR3 loop spans 14 amino acids. Trimming removed 5 bases at V and 0 bases at J, with 9 bases between. CDR3 nucleotide sequence: TGTGCCAGCAGCGTGGAGCGGAGCACAGATACGCAGTATTTT. It encodes CASSVERSTDTQYF.

This clone has a handful of counts. The genes are TRBV29-1 and TRBJ2-3; 9 positions match TRBD1. Germline V gives CDR1 SQVTM, CDR2 ANQGSEA. The ends lost 3 bases at V and 3 bases at J; junction bases unmatched: 4. This CDR3 comprises 14 residues. DNA for the CDR3: TGCAGCGTTGACCACAGGGGGCCAACAGATACGCAGTATTTT. As protein: CSVDHRGPTDTQYF.

This clone was picked up a small number of times. J is TRBJ2-7 and V is TRBV10-3; D is ambiguous. V was cut by 0 bases and J by 5 bases, with 20 bases left in between. This CDR3 region has 17 residues. CDR1 is ENHRY, CDR2 SYGVKD, per germline. The CDR3 protein is CAISESVQETSYNEQYF. As DNA, the CDR3 is TGTGCCATCAGTGAGTCGGTGCAAGAGACATCTTACAACGAGCAGTACTTC.

This clone was recorded at least ten times. The chain uses TRBV7-3 and TRBJ1-6; TRBD1 is a possible D gene (5 bases). Germline V CDR1 and CDR2: SGHTA, FQGTGA. This CDR3 is built from 13 residues. Trimming left V 2 bases short and J 8 bases short, with 7 bases between. The chain's CDR3 is CASSLQGHSPLHF. The CDR3 DNA reads as TGTGCCAGCAGCTTACAGGGCCATTCACCCCTCCACTTT.

Only a few counts were recorded for this clone. The gene calls are TRBV11-2 and TRBJ2-7; 8 nucleotides match TRBD2. Germline V gives CDR1 SGHAT, CDR2 FQNNGV. J was trimmed by 4 bases and V by 7 bases; bases with no gene match: 18. The CDR3 contains 17 residues. The CDR3 loop is CASTTAYGTSRLYEQYF. The CDR3 DNA is TGTGCCAGCACTACCGCCTATGGGACTAGTAGGTTGTACGAGCAGTACTTC. The entire variable domain, with the rest obtained from reference TRBV11-2 and TRBJ2-7, is as follows: EAGVAQSPRYKIIEKRQSVAFWCNPISGHATLYWYQQILGQGPKLLIQFQNNGVVDDSQLPKDRFSAERLKGVDSTLKIQPAKLEDSAVYLCASTTAYGTSRLYEQYFGPGTRLTVT.

The chain links TRBV15 to TRBJ2-5; tentatively, D is TRBD1 (6 bases). Trimming stripped 5 bases from V and 5 bases from J, with 12 bases between. The CDR3 runs to 13 residues. CDR1 is LNHNV and CDR2 is YYDKDF in the germline V gene (reference sequence). The CDR3 region is CATSEGVGETQYF. CDR3 DNA: TGTGCCACCAGCGAGGGGGTGGGTGAGACCCAGTACTTC.

The V and J genes are TRBV19 and TRBJ1-1, with D possibly matching TRBD1 (6 bases). The CDR3 covers 12 residues. The germline V and J ends were trimmed by 8 bases and 6 bases, with 13 bases remaining between them. CDR1 is LNHDA and CDR2 is SQIVND in the germline V gene (reference sequence). The CDR3 is CASGTGLAEAFF. CDR3 coding DNA: TGTGCCAGTGGTACAGGGCTGGCTGAAGCTTTCTTT.

The J gene is TRBJ2-1, the V gene TRBV27; 7 bases are shared with TRBD2. This CDR3 is built from 15 residues. Germline V lookup: CDR1 MNHEY, CDR2 SMNVEV (reference sequence). The trim removed 6 bases at V and 0 bases at J, leaving 5 bases unmatched. DNA of the CDR3: TGTGCCAGCAGCAGAGCGGGGCGCTCCTACAATGAGCAGTTCTTC. This encodes CASSRAGRSYNEQFF.

The V call is TRBV5-1, the J call TRBJ2-3, with 9 bases that match TRBD2. Germline CDR1 SGHRS, CDR2 YFSETQ. The CDR3 totals 15 residues. J was trimmed by 6 bases and V by 4 bases; bases with no gene match: 9. CDR3 in DNA: TGCGCCAGCAGCGTAACGCGGGGGGGCCAGGATACGCAGTATTTT. Protein product: CASSVTRGGQDTQYF. The full variable domain, its missing parts supplied by reference TRBV5-1 and TRBJ2-3, is KAGVTQTPRYLIKTRGQQVTLSCSPISGHRSVSWYQQTPGQGLQFLFEYFSETQRNKGNFPGRFSGRQFSNSRSEMNVSTLELGDSALYLCASSVTRGGQDTQYFGPGTRLTVL.

This chain joins TRBV19 and TRBJ2-3, with D perhaps matching TRBD2 (5 bases). With 1 base removed from V and 4 bases from J, the gap between germline ends came to 9 bases. CDR1 and CDR2 from the germline V gene are LNHDA and SQIVND (reference sequence). This CDR3 spans 14 amino acids. The DNA of the CDR3 is TGTGCCAGTAGTATAGCCACCGGGGCAGATACGCAGTATTTT. Translated: CASSIATGADTQYF.

The chain combines TRBV18 with TRBJ2-5, with a possible D match to TRBD2 (5 bases). Germline lookup yields CDR1 KGHSH and CDR2 LQKENI. CDR3 size: 14 residues. Trimming left V 4 bases short and J 1 base short, with 10 bases between. CDR3 bases: TGTGCCAGCTCACTCTCGGGATCCCAAGAGACCCAGTACTTC. Its protein is CASSLSGSQETQYF.

This clone has at least ten counts. The CDR3 loop is CSVDTGKRETQYF. CDR3 in DNA: TGCAGCGTTGACACAGGGAAGCGGGAGACCCAGTACTTC. The V and J genes are TRBV29-1 and TRBJ2-5; TRBD1 is a possible D gene (6 bases). CDR3 length: 13 amino acids. CDR1 SQVTM and CDR2 ANQGSEA come from the germline V gene. Trimming removed 3 bases at V and 5 bases at J, with 13 bases between.

The chain combines TRBV5-1 with TRBJ2-3, with TRBD2 identical over 8 bases. Germline V CDR1 and CDR2: SGHRS, YFSETQ. The J segment lost 3 bases and the V segment lost 4 bases, leaving 4 bases of the junction unmatched. CDR3 length: 14 residues. The CDR3 nucleotides read TGCGCCAGCAGCGTGGGACTAGGGACAGATACGCAGTATTTT. Its protein is CASSVGLGTDTQYF.

This clone has at least ten counts. This CDR3 reads CASSRLAVTSTDTQYF. The DNA of the CDR3 is TGTGCCAGCAGCCGACTAGCGGTCACTAGCACAGATACGCAGTATTTT. This chain joins TRBV7-2 and TRBJ2-3, with 9 nucleotides matching TRBD2. From germline, CDR1 is SGHTA and CDR2 FQGNSA. The CDR3 totals 16 residues. The J segment lost 0 bases and the V segment lost 5 bases, leaving 6 bases of the junction unmatched.

The V gene is TRBV29-1, the J gene TRBJ2-1; 7 nucleotides match TRBD2. Germline V gene lookup returns CDR1 SQVTM and CDR2 ANQGSEA. CDR3 length: 10 residues. CDR3: CVGLVDEQFF. Written as DNA, the CDR3 is TGCGTTGGACTAGTGGATGAGCAGTTCTTC.

The chain couples TRBV11-1 to TRBJ1-6; the D is unclear. From germline, CDR1 is SGHAT and CDR2 FQDESV (reference sequence). Trimming took off 6 bases at V and 7 bases at J, with 10 bases between the two ends. This CDR3 contains 13 residues. The CDR3 spells CASSYTENSPLHF. CDR3 nucleotide sequence: TGTGCCAGCAGTTACACAGAGAATTCACCCCTCCACTTT. The entire variable domain, with the rest obtained from reference TRBV11-1 and TRBJ1-6, is as follows: EAEVAQSPRYKITEKSQAVAFWCDPISGHATLYWYRQILGQGPELLVQFQDESVVDDSQLPKDRFSAERLKGVDSTLKIQPAELGDSAMYLCASSYTENSPLHFGNGTRLTVT.

The V gene is TRBV4-1, the J gene TRBJ2-7; possible D gene TRBD2, 5 bases. This CDR3 comprises 14 residues. The V and J ends lost 1 base and 3 bases respectively, with 10 bases between them. The germline V gene has CDR1 MGHRA and CDR2 YSYEKL. This CDR3 reads CASSQGGGRYEQYF. In DNA, the CDR3 is TGCGCCAGCAGCCAAGGAGGCGGGCGCTACGAGCAGTACTTC.

This chain links TRBV28 with TRBJ1-5; TRBD1 agrees at 8 bases. Germline V gives CDR1 MDHEN, CDR2 SYDVKM. Trimming at V came to 7 bases and at J to 6 bases, leaving 14 bases not matched to a gene. CDR3 size: 16 residues. CDR3 nucleotides: TGTGCCAGCACCTCTGGACAGGGAACACTCTCTCAGCCCCAGCATTTT. Translation gives CASTSGQGTLSQPQHF.